These T cell receptor beta chains were read from a single sample in a study of post-analysis software for immune sequencing data. TCRdb redid the calling of the PCR reads with MiXCR, one entry per CDR3 protein. The sample contains fewer than 850,000 distinct CDR3 sequences, roughly 29% of which appear only once. The specimen sequenced was blood. The receptors come from a girl aged 5 to 17 with multiple sclerosis. Both conserved end residues are part of each CDR3. A D gene is named only where the DNA matches it firmly. Clone size is not always given. Where it is, it says once, few, many or a class for expanded clones.

>.|TRBV9|TRBJ2-7|TRBD1
CASSAFSQGQVYEQYF
TGTGCCAGCAGCGCCTTTAGCCAGGGACAGGTCTACGAGCAGTACTTC
>few|TRBV7-8|TRBJ2-5|.
CASSPSVETQYF
TGTGCCAGCAGCCCCTCGGTAGAGACCCAGTACTTC
>.|TRBV5-6|TRBJ2-5|TRBD1
CASSSGQGAWETQYF
TGTGCCAGCAGCTCCGGACAGGGGGCGTGGGAGACCCAGTACTTC
>.|TRBV6-2/TRBV6-3|TRBJ2-1|.
CASSYRTGPGNEQFF
TGTGCCAGCAGTTACCGAACAGGGCCCGGCAATGAGCAGTTCTTC
>.|TRBV5-1|TRBJ1-1|.
CASSPRQGRGTEAFF
TGCGCCAGCAGCCCCCGGCAGGGCCGGGGCACTGAAGCTTTCTTT
>.|TRBV5-1|TRBJ2-1|TRBD2
CASSPAGGGYNEQFF
TGCGCCAGCAGCCCAGCGGGGGGAGGATATAATGAGCAGTTCTTC
>.|TRBV29-1|TRBJ1-2|.
CSVHLRGHTF
TGCAGCGTACACCTCCGGGGCCACACCTTC
>.|TRBV7-2|TRBJ2-2|TRBD2
CASSLAGLITGELFF
TGTGCCAGCAGCTTAGCGGGACTAATCACCGGGGAGCTGTTTTTT
>.|TRBV19|TRBJ2-7|.
CASSRTDAYSYEQYF
TGTGCCAGTAGCCGAACGGACGCCTACTCCTACGAGCAGTACTTC
>.|TRBV20-1|TRBJ1-5|.
CSARAWDRPQHF
TGCAGTGCTAGAGCGTGGGATAGACCCCAGCATTTT
>.|TRBV18|TRBJ1-4|.
CASSPPDNNEKLFF
TGTGCCAGCTCACCACCGGACAATAATGAAAAACTGTTTTTT
>many|TRBV20-1|TRBJ2-1|TRBD2
CSASVLAGDPQYNEQFF
TGCAGTGCTAGCGTTCTAGCGGGAGATCCCCAGTACAATGAGCAGTTCTTC
>.|TRBV4-2|TRBJ2-1|.
CASSPSPEPEYGEQFF
TGTGCCAGCAGCCCCTCGCCCGAACCAGAGTACGGTGAGCAGTTCTTC
>.|TRBV29-1|TRBJ2-7|TRBD2
CSVASGRTHNEQYF
TGCAGCGTCGCTAGCGGGCGCACCCACAATGAGCAGTACTTC
>.|TRBV28|TRBJ2-6|.
CASSFEGPTSSGANVLTF
TGTGCCAGCAGTTTTGAGGGACCGACAAGCTCTGGGGCCAACGTCCTGACTTTC
>few|TRBV19|TRBJ2-7|TRBD2
CASKDSGLSYEQYF
TGTGCCAGTAAAGATAGCGGGCTTTCCTACGAGCAGTACTTC
>.|TRBV5-1|TRBJ2-7|TRBD1
CASSGGDRESFYEQYF
TGCGCCAGCAGCGGAGGGGACAGGGAATCGTTTTACGAGCAGTACTTC
>few|TRBV6-1|TRBJ1-4|.
CASMAAGGLFF
TGTGCCAGCATGGCGGCGGGGGGACTGTTTTTT
>few|TRBV20-1|TRBJ2-1|TRBD1
CSARGDRGVLVSGVDEQFF
TGCAGTGCTAGGGGGGACAGGGGAGTCCTGGTATCCGGGGTGGATGAGCAGTTCTTC
>.|TRBV10-2|TRBJ2-3|.
CASSESTGTDTQYF
TGCGCCAGCAGTGAGTCCACAGGCACAGATACGCAGTATTTT
>few|TRBV25-1|TRBJ2-1|.
CASGTVNNEQFF
TGTGCCAGCGGAACAGTCAACAATGAGCAGTTCTTC
>.|TRBV20-1|TRBJ1-5|.
CSARDIGSRVGYSNQPQHF
TGCAGTGCTAGAGATATCGGCAGTAGGGTGGGGTATAGCAATCAGCCCCAGCATTTT
>few|TRBV5-1|TRBJ2-2|TRBD2
CASSERGANTGELFF
TGCGCCAGCAGCGAGCGGGGGGCGAACACCGGGGAGCTGTTTTTT
>few|TRBV19|TRBJ2-7|.
CATGTHPAGEQYF
TGTGCCACCGGGACCCACCCGGCCGGTGAGCAGTACTTC
>.|TRBV7-2|TRBJ1-2|.
CASGLRGNYGYTF
TGTGCCAGCGGCTTAAGGGGAAACTATGGCTACACCTTC
>.|TRBV3-1|TRBJ2-7|TRBD1
CASSVRQGYYEQYF
TGTGCCAGCAGCGTCCGACAGGGCTACTACGAGCAGTACTTC
>.|TRBV5-6|TRBJ2-5|TRBD1
CASSPGTGGPQYF
TGTGCCAGCAGCCCCGGGACAGGGGGTCCCCAGTACTTC
>.|TRBV28|TRBJ1-4|.
CASSGGEGEKLFF
TGTGCCAGCAGCGGGGGTGAGGGTGAAAAACTGTTTTTT
>.|TRBV30|TRBJ1-1|.
CAWKPWGGGTEAFF
TGTGCCTGGAAACCCTGGGGTGGGGGGACTGAAGCTTTCTTT
>few|TRBV2|TRBJ2-4|.
CASSVSLAKNIQYF
TGTGCCAGCAGTGTATCCCTAGCCAAAAACATTCAGTACTTC
>.|TRBV25-1|TRBJ2-1|TRBD2
CASRLAGGQGDEQFF
TGTGCCAGCAGACTAGCGGGGGGCCAAGGGGATGAGCAGTTCTTC
>few|TRBV6-1|TRBJ2-3|.
CASSEGYITDTQYF
TGTGCCAGCAGTGAAGGCTACATCACAGATACGCAGTATTTT
>.|TRBV4-1|TRBJ2-3|TRBD2
CASSQGPAGGLPDTQYF
TGCGCCAGCAGCCAAGGTCCGGCGGGGGGCCTCCCGGATACGCAGTATTTT
>.|TRBV4-3|TRBJ2-3|.
CASSPYDAGWADTQYF
TGCGCCAGCAGCCCTTACGACGCGGGATGGGCGGATACGCAGTATTTT